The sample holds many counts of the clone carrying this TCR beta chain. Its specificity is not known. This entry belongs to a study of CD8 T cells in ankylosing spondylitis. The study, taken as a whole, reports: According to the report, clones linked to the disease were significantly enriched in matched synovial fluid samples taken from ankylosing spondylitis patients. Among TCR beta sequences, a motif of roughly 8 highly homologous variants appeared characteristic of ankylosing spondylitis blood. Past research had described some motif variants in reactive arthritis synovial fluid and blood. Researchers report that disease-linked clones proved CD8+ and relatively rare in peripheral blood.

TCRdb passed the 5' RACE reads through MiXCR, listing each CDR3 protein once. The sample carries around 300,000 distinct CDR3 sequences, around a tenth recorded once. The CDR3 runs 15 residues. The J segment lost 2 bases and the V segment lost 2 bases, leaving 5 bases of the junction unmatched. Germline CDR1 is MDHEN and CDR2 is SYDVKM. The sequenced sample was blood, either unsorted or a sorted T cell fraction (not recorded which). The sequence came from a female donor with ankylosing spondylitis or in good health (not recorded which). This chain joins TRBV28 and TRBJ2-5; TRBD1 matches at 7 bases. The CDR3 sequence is CASSLGDRKQETQYF. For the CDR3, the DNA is TGTGCCAGCAGTTTAGGGGACAGAAAGCAAGAGACCCAGTACTTC.